The 7 T cell receptor beta chains presented below share a single source sample, sequenced in a study of blood T cell repertoires in COVID-19. Sequenced by immunoSEQ multiplex PCR; TCRdb stores in-frame clones only, minus some. The table has about 300,000 clones, roughly 90% seen once; the top ten hold about 6%. The specimen was peripheral blood. These receptors originate from a man aged 18-30 years who had recovered from COVID-19.

The rearrangement links TRBV6-5 to TRBJ2-7, with D hard to call. The V end lost 6 bases, the J end lost 2 bases, and 14 bases lay between the germline ends. The germline gives CDR1 MNHEY, CDR2 SVGAGI. The CDR3 sequence is 14 residues long. For the CDR3, the DNA is TGTGCCAGCAGCCCACCGGCGAGGACCTACGAGCAGTACTTC. This translates into CASSPPARTYEQYF.

This chain joins TRBV6-5 and TRBJ1-1, with D perhaps TRBD1 (5 bases). V was cut by 5 bases and J by 4 bases, with 17 bases left in between. The CDR3 is 15 amino acids. Germline CDR1 MNHEY, CDR2 SVGAGI. CDR3: CASSSPRGASTEAFF. Written as DNA, the CDR3 is TGTGCCAGCAGTAGCCCGCGGGGCGCGAGCACTGAAGCTTTCTTT.

CDR3 nucleotides: TGCAGTGCTAGTTTGGTCGCTAGCGGGAATTACGAGCAGTACTTC. Translation: CSASLVASGNYEQYF. V is TRBV20-1 and J is TRBJ2-7, with 9 bases aligning to TRBD2. The CDR3 spans 15 residues. Germline V gene lookup returns CDR1 DFQATT and CDR2 SNEGSKA (reference sequence). V lost 3 bases to trimming and J lost 4 bases; unmatched junction nucleotides: 10.

This chain connects TRBV24-1 to TRBJ1-1; maybe TRBD1 (5 bases). Germline CDR1 and CDR2: KGHDR and SFDVKD. Trimming took off 2 bases at V and 5 bases at J, with 14 bases between the two ends. The CDR3 is 15 amino acids. As DNA, the CDR3 is TGTGCCACCAGTGATTCCCCGGGGGGGGAAACTGAAGCTTTCTTT. This gives the protein CATSDSPGGETEAFF.

The chain carries TRBV12-3 or TRBV12-4 and TRBJ1-1; D is unresolved. Trimming left V 7 bases short and J 6 bases short, with 15 bases between. The CDR3 totals 13 residues. The CDR3 DNA follows: TGTGCCAGCAATCCCCATCGCGGTGCTGAAGCTTTCTTT. Protein product: CASNPHRGAEAFF.

V is TRBV11-3 and J is TRBJ2-7, with D possibly matching TRBD1 (6 bases). Germline CDR1 is SGHNT and CDR2 is YENEEA. The length of the CDR3 is 14 residues. V was clipped by 5 bases and J by 1 base, with 12 bases between them. The chain's CDR3 is CASSLMTGSYEQYF. The CDR3 DNA reads as TGTGCCAGCAGCCTCATGACAGGTTCCTACGAGCAGTACTTC.

The chain is built from TRBV19 and TRBJ2-3; tentatively, D is TRBD1 (6 bases). This CDR3 comprises 16 residues. CDR1 and CDR2 (germline): LNHDA, SQIVND (reference sequence). Trimming took off 5 bases at V and 0 bases at J, with 15 bases between the two ends. The CDR3 region has the DNA TGTGCCAGTAGTGTCGACAGGTCCAAAAGCACAGATACGCAGTATTTT. Translated: CASSVDRSKSTDTQYF.